This T cell receptor beta chain is from a study of neoadjuvant anti-PD-1 for oral cavity cancer. On the study more broadly: Patients mostly received three to four biweekly nivolumab doses at 3 mg/kg before surgery. Patients without progression got a fourth dose around day 43.

These oral cavity squamous cell carcinomas were HPV-negative and locally advanced. Analysis of PBMCs was direct, with no culture step. Details on this clone: One end of the junction does not line up with germline, which may come from a read error.

Using immunoSEQ multiplex PCR, the repertoire was profiled, and TCRdb retains in-frame clones only, with some absent. Of around 18,000 clones detected, roughly 69% appear once; the ten largest clones hold 2.6%. CDR1 is SQVTM, CDR2 ANQGSEA, per germline. The CDR3 is made up of 13 amino acids. Here the sequenced sample was PBMCs, taken before nivolumab (anti-PD-1) treatment. The receptor comes from a person aged 35-80 years with oral cavity squamous cell carcinoma. The chain employs TRBV29-1 and TRBJ2-1; D is unresolved. The DNA for the CDR3 is TGCAGCGGTGAAGATTGGATGAGCAATGAGCAGTTCTTC. It specifies CSGEDWMSNEQFF.